This T cell receptor (beta chain) was recorded in a study of blood T cell repertoires in COVID-19. Source study methods: It was from reference gene primer amplification that nucleated cell counts were estimated. TCRdb's table, derived via immunoSEQ multiplex PCR, lists solely in-frame clones and lacks some. V and J calls and clone size are copied from that table; D and trimming were computed from the DNA. Counted here are roughly 200,000 clones, around 87% occurring once; the ten biggest clones make up 0.62%. CDR1 and CDR2 (germline): MNHEY, SMNVEV (reference sequence). Trimming removed 2 bases from V and 7 bases from J; junction bases left unmatched: 7. This CDR3 has 17 amino acids.

The sequence came from a man aged 50 to 59 with acute or convalescent COVID-19. The chain couples TRBV27 to TRBJ2-1; 14 bases line up with TRBD2. The sequencing sample was made of peripheral blood. CDR3 in amino acids: CASSLVGTSGRGNEQFF. The CDR3, as DNA: TGTGCCAGCAGTTTAGTAGGGACTAGCGGGAGAGGGAATGAGCAGTTCTTC.